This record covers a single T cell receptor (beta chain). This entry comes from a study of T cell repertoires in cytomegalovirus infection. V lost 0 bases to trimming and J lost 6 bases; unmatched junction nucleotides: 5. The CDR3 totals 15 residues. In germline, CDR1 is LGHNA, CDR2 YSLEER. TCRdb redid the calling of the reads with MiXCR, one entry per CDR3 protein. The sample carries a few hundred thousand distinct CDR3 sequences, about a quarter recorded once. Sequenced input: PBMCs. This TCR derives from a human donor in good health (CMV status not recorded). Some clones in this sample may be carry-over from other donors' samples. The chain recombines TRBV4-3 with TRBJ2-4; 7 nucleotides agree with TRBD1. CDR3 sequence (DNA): TGCGCCAGCAGCCAAGACAGGGGGAATGGAAACATTCAGTACTTC. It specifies CASSQDRGNGNIQYF.